The 22 T cell receptor beta chains below come from one sample, sequenced in a study of T cells in Graves' hyperthyroidism and ophthalmopathy. TCR beta CDR3 regions were amplified from RNA. TCR CDR3 regions were first amplified by RT-PCR with HTBI primers. TCRdb re-called the multiplex PCR reads through MiXCR, storing one row per CDR3 protein. The table lists 210,000 or so distinct CDR3 sequences, 15% to 20% of them singletons, with 50% in the top ten. The sequenced sample consisted of blood. The receptors were sampled from a middle-aged man with Graves' hyperthyroidism.

Concerning this clonotype itself: This may be a read error, as it is one base from a much larger clone. This chain joins TRBV12-3 or TRBV12-4 and TRBJ1-6, with D possibly matching TRBD1 (5 bases). The CDR3 spans 14 residues. V dropped 8 bases and J dropped 7 bases, with 15 bases sitting between them. The chain's CDR3 is CASGEGTENSPLHF. In nucleotides, the CDR3 is TGTGCCAGCGGTGAAGGGACCGAGAATTCACCCCTCCACTTT.

This clonotype showed up just a few times. The CDR3 DNA reads as TGTGCCAGCAGCAATATGATGGACACTGAAGCTTTCTTT. Its translation is CASSNMMDTEAFF. The chain joins TRBV7-6 to TRBJ1-1; D is ambiguous. CDR1 SGHVS and CDR2 FNYEAQ come from the germline V gene. CDR3 length: 13 amino acids. Trimming removed 5 bases from V and 3 bases from J, with 10 bases in between.

This clonotype was seen many times. The J gene is TRBJ2-7, the V gene TRBV11-2, with TRBD2 identical over 8 bases. Germline loops: CDR1 SGHAT, CDR2 FQNNGV. The CDR3 totals 15 residues. With V trimmed by 2 bases and J by 0 bases, 3 bases remained unmatched. CDR3 amino acids: CASSLLAGSSYEQYF. In DNA form, the CDR3 reads TGTGCCAGCAGCTTATTAGCGGGGAGCTCCTACGAGCAGTACTTC.

This clonotype was counted at least ten times. V is TRBV24-1 and J is TRBJ2-3, with a tentative D call TRBD1 (5 bases). CDR3 size: 16 residues. Germline CDR1 is KGHDR and CDR2 is SFDVKD. V shed 3 bases and J shed 5 bases, with 17 bases lying between them. CDR3 sequence (DNA): TGTGCCACCAGTGATGGTGACAGTTTCGTAAAAGATACGCAGTATTTT. Translating it yields CATSDGDSFVKDTQYF.

This clonotype was picked up many times. This chain joins TRBV5-4 and TRBJ2-7; unclear D gene. CDR3 length: 14 residues. Between the trimmed V and J ends, which lost 4 bases and 6 bases, there was a span of 17 bases. Looked up from germline, CDR1 is SGHNT and CDR2 is YYREEE (reference sequence). CDR3 bases: TGTGCCAGCAGCCTCCCCGGGCTGCTTGGCGAGCAGTACTTC. Protein: CASSLPGLLGEQYF. Full variable domain (outside the CDR3, taken from reference TRBV5-4 and TRBJ2-7): ETGVTQSPTHLIKTRGQQVTLRCSSQSGHNTVSWYQQALGQGPQFIFQYYREEENGRGNFPPRFSGLQFPNYSSELNVNALELDDSALYLCASSLPGLLGEQYFGPGTRLTVT.

There are many counts of this clonotype. The V call is TRBV11-3, the J call TRBJ2-1, with no clear D. Looked up from germline, CDR1 is SGHNT and CDR2 is YENEEA. The CDR3 sequence is 13 residues long. Trimming removed 5 bases at V and 8 bases at J, with 13 bases between. The chain's CDR3 is CASSRIALDEQFF. The CDR3 region has the DNA TGTGCCAGCAGCCGAATCGCCCTTGATGAGCAGTTCTTC.

The chain joins TRBV6-1 to TRBJ1-1; D is possibly TRBD1 (5 bases). V lost 6 bases to trimming and J lost 0 bases, with 8 bases between them. Germline CDR1 reads MNHNS; CDR2 reads SASEGT. This CDR3 has 13 amino acids. The CDR3 loop is CASRRQMNTEAFF. The CDR3 nucleotides are TGTGCCAGCAGGCGACAGATGAACACTGAAGCTTTCTTT.

This clonotype was counted many times. The rearrangement joins TRBV18 to TRBJ2-2; D perhaps matches TRBD1 (6 bases). Germline lookup yields CDR1 KGHSH and CDR2 LQKENI. This CDR3 has 15 residues. Trimming removed 3 bases from V and 0 bases from J, with 8 bases in between. The CDR3 loop reads CASSPGQANTGELFF. The CDR3 nucleotides read TGTGCCAGCTCACCGGGACAAGCGAACACCGGGGAGCTGTTTTTT.

This clonotype was picked up one time. V gene TRBV5-1 combines with J gene TRBJ2-5; tentatively, D is TRBD1 or TRBD2 (5 bases each). This CDR3 region has 14 residues. Germline lookup yields CDR1 SGHRS and CDR2 YFSETQ. Trimming cost V 4 bases and J 2 bases, with 12 bases left between them. CDR3 sequence: CASSPGTVQETQYF. CDR3 sequence (DNA): TGCGCCAGCAGCCCCGGGACGGTACAAGAGACCCAGTACTTC.

This clonotype occurred many times. The gene calls are TRBV2 and TRBJ2-5, with a possible D match to TRBD2 (6 bases). Deletions cut 2 bases from V and 4 bases from J, with 20 bases between. Per the germline V gene, CDR1 is SNHLY and CDR2 is FYNNEI. The CDR3 consists of 17 residues. In DNA, the CDR3 is TGTGCCAGCAGTGAATCGCGACTAGTTGTGAGGGGAGAGACCCAGTACTTC. Amino acids: CASSESRLVVRGETQYF.

With respect to this clonotype: A read error is possible here, since a much larger clone lies one base away. The chain employs TRBV28 and TRBJ1-4; 7 bases match TRBD1. The junction had 10 bases not matched to a gene; V was cut back by 7 bases and J by 2 bases. From germline, CDR1 is MDHEN and CDR2 SYDVKM. The CDR3 is made up of 16 amino acids. The CDR3 spells CASNEDRELTNEKLFF. In DNA form, the CDR3 reads TGTGCCAGCAATGAAGACAGGGAATTGACTAATGAAAAACTGTTTTTT.

This clonotype was seen only a few times. The J gene is TRBJ2-1, the V gene TRBV12-3 or TRBV12-4; D possibly uses TRBD1 or TRBD2 (5 bases each). V was shortened by 3 bases and J by 11 bases, with 8 bases between the two germline ends. The CDR3 has 11 amino acids. The CDR3 is CASSFLGQQFF. CDR3 sequence (DNA): TGTGCCAGCAGTTTTCTGGGACAGCAGTTCTTC.

This clonotype was counted many times. The J gene is TRBJ2-1, the V gene TRBV7-3, with 10 bases that match TRBD1. The CDR3 sequence is 15 residues long. Germline assignment: CDR1 SGHTA and CDR2 FQGTGA. The junction had 1 base not matched to a gene; V was cut back by 3 bases and J by 2 bases. The CDR3 coding sequence is TGTGCCAGCAGCTTCGGGACAGGGGCCTACAATGAGCAGTTCTTC. It is translated as CASSFGTGAYNEQFF.

This clonotype was seen a few times. The J gene is TRBJ1-2, the V gene TRBV10-2, with 7 bases fitting TRBD1. Trimming removed 2 bases from V and 5 bases from J; junction bases left unmatched: 5. Germline values: CDR1 WSHSY, CDR2 SAAADI. The CDR3 is made up of 14 amino acids. Written as DNA, the CDR3 is TGCGCCAGCAGTGAGCAGGGGGTAGAATATGGCTACACCTTC. Protein product: CASSEQGVEYGYTF.

This clonotype was recorded at least ten times. The chain links TRBV2 to TRBJ2-5, with TRBD1 matching 9 bases. Trimming took 5 bases from V and 5 from J; bases not matched to a gene: 6. Germline V CDR1 and CDR2: SNHLY, FYNNEI. CDR3 length equals 14 residues. Here the CDR3 reads CASSIGQGLETQYF. The CDR3 DNA sequence: TGTGCCAGCAGTATCGGACAGGGGTTGGAGACCCAGTACTTC.

The rearrangement joins TRBV19 to TRBJ2-3; 8 bases align to TRBD1. The germline gives CDR1 LNHDA, CDR2 SQIVND (reference sequence). Losses at the gene ends were 5 bases for V and 2 bases for J; bases not matched to a gene: 9. This CDR3 contains 16 residues. In DNA form, the CDR3 reads TGTGCCAGTAGTCCTACAGGGGGACGCCCCACAGATACGCAGTATTTT. Amino acids: CASSPTGGRPTDTQYF.

This chain uses TRBV4-1 with TRBJ1-6; 7 nucleotides line up with TRBD1. The junction had 9 bases not matched to a gene; V was cut back by 3 bases and J by 10 bases. The CDR3 runs to 15 residues. Germline lookup yields CDR1 MGHRA and CDR2 YSYEKL. The CDR3 DNA reads TGCGCCAGCAGCCAGCCCACAGGGGCTGCGTCACCCCTCCACTTT. This translates into CASSQPTGAASPLHF.

This clonotype came up a few times. The V call is TRBV10-2, the J call TRBJ2-7; tentatively, D is TRBD1 (6 bases). Trimming shortened V by 8 bases and J by 3 bases, and 14 bases separated the two germline ends. Looked up from germline, CDR1 is WSHSY and CDR2 is SAAADI. The CDR3 runs to 13 residues. As DNA, the CDR3 is TGCGCCAGCGTGGACAGTAGATACTACGAGCAGTACTTC. This codes for CASVDSRYYEQYF.

This chain uses TRBV18 with TRBJ2-7; no clear D. Trimming took 3 bases from V and 3 from J, leaving 6 bases between them. Germline CDR1 KGHSH, CDR2 LQKENI. This CDR3 has 12 amino acids. CDR3 bases: TGTGCCAGCTCACCCCAGGACTACGAGCAGTACTTC. As protein: CASSPQDYEQYF.

This clonotype was seen a handful of times. CDR3 residues: CASSSDRTYEQYF. CDR3 coding DNA: TGTGCCAGCAGCTCGGACAGGACCTACGAGCAGTACTTC. The genes are TRBV11-3 and TRBJ2-7, with 7 bases that match TRBD1. The CDR3 spans 13 residues. Trimming cost V 4 bases and J 2 bases; bases outside gene matches: 2. Germline loops: CDR1 SGHNT, CDR2 YENEEA.

With respect to this clonotype: Being one base from a much bigger clone, this may be a read error. The chain couples TRBV12-3 or TRBV12-4 to TRBJ2-4; D is ambiguous. Near its end, the DNA agrees better with TRBJ2-1, so the J call may be wrong. The CDR3 is 12 residues long. The CDR3 bases are TGTGCCAGCAGTTTCCAACTACCTCCTCAGTTCTTC. Residues: CASSFQLPPQFF.

The chain links TRBV12-3 or TRBV12-4 to TRBJ1-1; maybe TRBD1 (5 bases). V was shortened by 1 base and J by 2 bases, with 14 bases between the two germline ends. The CDR3 has 16 residues. The DNA for the CDR3 is TGTGCCAGCAGTTTAGATTATCGGGGGAGAAACACTGAAGCTTTCTTT. This gives the protein CASSLDYRGRNTEAFF.